A single sample is the source of the 21 T cell receptor beta chains below, sequenced in a study of cytomegalovirus exposure and HLA in healthy donors. A multiplex PCR was run with 60 Vbeta primers and 13 Jbeta primers. Sequencing was performed with immunoSEQ multiplex PCR; in TCRdb, only in-frame clones are kept and a portion is missing. The sample has about 120,000 clones; about 86% are singletons. Material for sequencing was PBMCs. These receptors were taken from a woman between 25 and 40 years old in good health and CMV-seronegative.

The rearrangement joins TRBV11-2 to TRBJ2-5, with a possible D match to TRBD1 (6 bases). The CDR3 loop spans 17 amino acids. V lost 1 base to trimming and J lost 0 bases, with 15 bases between them. Germline-derived CDR1 and CDR2 are SGHAT and FQNNGV. This CDR3 reads CASSLGTRGHHQETQYF. CDR3 coding DNA: TGTGCCAGCAGCTTAGGGACGAGGGGACACCACCAAGAGACCCAGTACTTC.

The rearrangement joins TRBV25-1 to TRBJ2-7; 7 bases match TRBD2. The CDR3 sequence is 14 residues long. V shed 6 bases, J shed 2 bases, and the junction held 7 bases outside the gene matches. Germline V CDR1 and CDR2: MGHDK, SYGVNS. CDR3 coding DNA: TGTGCCAGCAGAAATCAGCGGGGAACCTACGAGCAGTACTTC. It yields the protein CASRNQRGTYEQYF.

The chain carries TRBV27 and TRBJ2-7; TRBD1 matches at 7 bases. The CDR3 totals 14 residues. Unmatched junction bases numbered 4, after V lost 3 bases and J lost 2 bases. CDR1 and CDR2 (germline): MNHEY, SMNVEV (reference sequence). CDR3 in amino acids: CASSFRGPPYEQYF. As DNA, the CDR3 is TGTGCCAGCAGTTTTAGGGGGCCCCCCTACGAGCAGTACTTC.

The V call is TRBV7-2, the J call TRBJ2-1, with 8 bases lining up with TRBD2. The CDR3 contains 17 residues. V lost 2 bases and J lost 8; bases outside the gene matches: 14. Germline V lookup: CDR1 SGHTA, CDR2 FQGNSA. The CDR3 protein is CASSLSSRGGREDEQFF. The CDR3 DNA is TGTGCCAGCAGCTTATCGAGTCGGGGGGGACGGGAAGATGAGCAGTTCTTC. The full variable domain, its missing parts supplied by reference TRBV7-2 and TRBJ2-1, is GAGVSQSPSNKVTEKGKDVELRCDPISGHTALYWYRQSLGQGLEFLIYFQGNSAPDKSGLPSDRFSAERTGGSVSTLTIQRTQQEDSAVYLCASSLSSRGGREDEQFFGPGTRLTVL.

This clone was found once. The J gene is TRBJ2-1, the V gene TRBV6-1, with 7 bases fitting TRBD2. The CDR3 runs 14 residues. With V trimmed by 5 bases and J by 10 bases, 11 bases remained unmatched. Germline V gives CDR1 MNHNS, CDR2 SASEGT. The CDR3 bases are TGTGCCAGCAGTTCTGTTTCAGAAGCGGGGGAGCAGTTCTTC. Translated: CASSSVSEAGEQFF.

The V and J genes are TRBV6-5 and TRBJ1-6, with 7 positions matching TRBD1. The germline V gene encodes CDR1 MNHEY and CDR2 SVGAGI. The junction had 0 bases not matched to a gene; V was cut back by 2 bases and J by 5 bases. This CDR3 is built from 14 residues. The CDR3 spells CASSYDRDNSPLHF. The CDR3 DNA reads as TGTGCCAGCAGTTACGACAGGGATAATTCACCCCTCCACTTT.

The chain uses TRBV7-2 and TRBJ2-7; 9 bases agree with TRBD2. From germline, CDR1 is SGHTA and CDR2 FQGNSA. The J segment lost 3 bases and the V segment lost 1 base, leaving 1 base of the junction unmatched. This CDR3 contains 14 residues. In nucleotides, the CDR3 is TGTGCCAGCAGCTTAGTTAGCGGGAGCTACGAGCAGTACTTC. Encoded protein: CASSLVSGSYEQYF.

J is TRBJ2-7 and V is TRBV27; no firm D call. Germline V CDR1 and CDR2: MNHEY, SMNVEV (reference sequence). The CDR3 runs to 13 residues. Deletions cut 4 bases from V and 3 bases from J, with 10 bases between. The CDR3 DNA reads TGTGCCAGCAGTTCCTCTAGTCTCTACGAGCAGTACTTC. Protein: CASSSSSLYEQYF.

The chain joins TRBV7-2 to TRBJ2-4, with TRBD1 matching 9 bases. CDR1 is SGHTA, CDR2 FQGNSA, per germline. V lost 3 bases, J lost 8 bases, and 5 bases stayed unmatched. The CDR3 spans 14 residues. The CDR3 DNA sequence: TGTGCCAGCAGCTTCAGGACAGGGGAACACATTCAGTACTTC. Translation: CASSFRTGEHIQYF.

V usage is TRBV28 and J usage is TRBJ2-3; 9 bases agree with TRBD2. The trim removed 5 bases at V and 2 bases at J, leaving 14 bases unmatched. The CDR3 runs to 18 residues. In germline, CDR1 is MDHEN, CDR2 SYDVKM. The CDR3 sequence: CASSPSVGLAGDTDTQYF. DNA for the CDR3: TGTGCCAGCAGTCCCTCCGTGGGTTTAGCGGGGGACACAGATACGCAGTATTTT.

On this clone itself: Other DNA sequences in the sample encode the same CDR3. This sequence joins TRBV14 and TRBJ2-5, with D unresolved. Germline V lookup: CDR1 SGHDN, CDR2 FVKESK. The V gene lost 0 bases and the J gene lost 5 bases, with 13 bases spanning the gap. The CDR3 runs 15 residues. In nucleotides, the CDR3 is TGTGCCAGCAGCCAAGATTACGGTGCCCGGGAGACCCAGTACTTC. Translating it yields CASSQDYGARETQYF.

This clone was seen just once. V gene TRBV2 combines with J gene TRBJ1-1; a possible D gene is TRBD1 (6 bases). This CDR3 spans 13 amino acids. V was clipped by 6 bases and J by 1 base, with 9 bases between them. The germline V gene encodes CDR1 SNHLY and CDR2 FYNNEI. The CDR3: CASSGQWNTEAFF. The CDR3 coding sequence is TGTGCCAGCAGCGGACAGTGGAACACTGAAGCTTTCTTT.

The gene calls are TRBV7-3 and TRBJ2-5; D perhaps matches TRBD1 (6 bases). V lost 3 bases, J lost 5 bases, and 10 bases lay in between. Germline CDR1 SGHTA, CDR2 FQGTGA. This CDR3 has 13 residues. The CDR3 coding sequence is TGTGCCAGCAGCTTGGGGGCGCGGGAGACCCAGTACTTC. This encodes CASSLGARETQYF.

The chain is built from TRBV5-6 and TRBJ2-3, with TRBD2 matching 8 bases. The CDR3 sequence is 15 residues long. Looked up from germline, CDR1 is SGHDT and CDR2 is YYEEEE. V was clipped by 3 bases and J by 0 bases; unmatched bases: 3. Here the CDR3 reads CASSSSSGSTDTQYF. DNA of the CDR3: TGTGCCAGCAGCTCCTCTAGCGGGAGCACAGATACGCAGTATTTT.

This chain connects TRBV10-1 to TRBJ2-7; TRBD1 might be the D (6 bases). The CDR3 is 15 amino acids. V gave up 4 bases and J gave up 3 bases, with 16 bases separating them. The germline gives CDR1 WNHNN, CDR2 SYGVQD (reference sequence). For the CDR3, the DNA is TGCGCCAGCAGTGGAGTACTGAGGGGGAGCTACGAGCAGTACTTC. It encodes CASSGVLRGSYEQYF.

The rearrangement joins TRBV5-4 to TRBJ2-7; D unclear. V was pared by 3 bases and J by 5 bases, with 12 bases between. Germline V CDR1 and CDR2: SGHNT, YYREEE (reference sequence). The CDR3 contains 13 residues. CDR3 sequence reads: CASSSAFEDEQYF. CDR3 sequence (DNA): TGTGCCAGCAGCTCCGCCTTCGAGGACGAGCAGTACTTC.

The gene calls are TRBV19 and TRBJ1-1; D is unresolved. This CDR3 region has 15 residues. Germline V gene lookup returns CDR1 LNHDA and CDR2 SQIVND (reference sequence). V was shortened by 1 base and J by 11 bases, with 20 bases between the two germline ends. The CDR3 sequence is CASSIGGTSLPEAFF. The CDR3 DNA follows: TGTGCCAGTAGTATAGGCGGAACAAGCCTCCCGGAGGCTTTCTTT.

The chain has TRBV2 and TRBJ2-5; TRBD2 agrees at 7 bases. The CDR3 runs to 15 residues. Germline-derived CDR1 and CDR2 are SNHLY and FYNNEI. Germline trimming cut 7 bases from V and 5 bases from J; bases unmatched to any gene: 13. The CDR3 sequence is CASKASGTLGETQYF. The CDR3 nucleotides are TGTGCCAGCAAGGCTAGCGGAACTCTCGGGGAGACCCAGTACTTC. Supplemented by reference TRBV2 and TRBJ2-5, the full variable domain reads EPEVTQTPSHQVTQMGQEVILRCVPISNHLYFYWYRQILGQKVEFLVSFYNNEISEKSEIFDDQFSVERPDGSNFTLKIRSTKLEDSAMYFCASKASGTLGETQYFGPGTRLLVL.

The J gene is TRBJ2-1, the V gene TRBV2, with unresolved D. The germline V gene encodes CDR1 SNHLY and CDR2 FYNNEI. This CDR3 region has 14 residues. The V end lost 2 bases, the J end lost 5 bases, and 10 bases lay between the germline ends. In DNA form, the CDR3 reads TGTGCCAGCAGTGAAATCGGTGGAGACAATGAGCAGTTCTTC. Amino acids: CASSEIGGDNEQFF.

V is TRBV11-2 and J is TRBJ2-3; D not resolved. V lost 1 base to trimming and J lost 2 bases, with 13 bases between them. The germline V gene encodes CDR1 SGHAT and CDR2 FQNNGV. The CDR3 runs 16 residues. This chain's CDR3 is CASSLVVAALTDTQYF. The CDR3 nucleotides read TGTGCCAGCAGCTTAGTTGTGGCGGCCCTCACAGATACGCAGTATTTT.

This sequence joins TRBV6-4 and TRBJ2-1; 7 nucleotides match TRBD2. CDR3 length: 16 residues. Trimming at V came to 2 bases and at J to 6 bases, leaving 10 bases not matched to a gene. Germline V CDR1 and CDR2: MRHNA, SNTAGT. CDR3: CASSDLVGLGSNEQFF. The CDR3 bases are TGTGCCAGCAGTGACCTCGTAGGACTAGGTAGCAATGAGCAGTTCTTC.